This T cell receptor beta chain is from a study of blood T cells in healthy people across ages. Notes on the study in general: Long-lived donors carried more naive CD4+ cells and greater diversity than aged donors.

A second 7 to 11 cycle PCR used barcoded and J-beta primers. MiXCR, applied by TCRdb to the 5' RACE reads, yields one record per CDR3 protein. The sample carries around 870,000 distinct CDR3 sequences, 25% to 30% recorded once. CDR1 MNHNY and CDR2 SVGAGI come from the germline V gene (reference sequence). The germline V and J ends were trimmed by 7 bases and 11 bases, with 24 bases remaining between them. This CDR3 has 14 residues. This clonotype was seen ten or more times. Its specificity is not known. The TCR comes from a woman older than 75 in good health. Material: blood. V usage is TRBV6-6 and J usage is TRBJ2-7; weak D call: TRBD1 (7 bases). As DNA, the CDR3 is TGTGCCAGCACCTTAGGGCGGGACAGAAGTTTAGAGTACTTC. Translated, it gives CASTLGRDRSLEYF.